This TCR beta chain was obtained from a study of beta chain features in type 1 diabetes. Study-level findings and limits: When Type 1 diabetes patients were examined, their TCRB CDR3s proved moderately but significantly shorter in all four CD4+ subsets. Naive, central memory and regulatory TCRB repertoires appeared more similar among patients than healthy donors.

V shed 0 bases and J shed 0 bases, with 8 bases lying between them. Germline V gene data show CDR1 as SGDLS and CDR2 as YYNGEE. The CDR3 length is 15 residues. TCRB transcripts that were expressed got sequenced, as all of the isolated RNA had been reverse transcribed. Only in-frame clones appear in the TCRdb table, and some are missing; sequencing was by immunoSEQ multiplex PCR. The data show some 150,000 clones, with more than 10% seen just once and approximately 1.3% held by the top ten. Comment on this clone: Its antigen is currently unknown.

The receptor's source is a man younger than 35 with type 1 diabetes. The sequenced material came from central memory CD4+ T cells from blood. The V call is TRBV9, the J call TRBJ2-3; unclear D gene. The DNA for the CDR3 is TGTGCCAGCAGCGTAGGGTCTATTAGCACAGATACGCAGTATTTT. It is translated as CASSVGSISTDTQYF.